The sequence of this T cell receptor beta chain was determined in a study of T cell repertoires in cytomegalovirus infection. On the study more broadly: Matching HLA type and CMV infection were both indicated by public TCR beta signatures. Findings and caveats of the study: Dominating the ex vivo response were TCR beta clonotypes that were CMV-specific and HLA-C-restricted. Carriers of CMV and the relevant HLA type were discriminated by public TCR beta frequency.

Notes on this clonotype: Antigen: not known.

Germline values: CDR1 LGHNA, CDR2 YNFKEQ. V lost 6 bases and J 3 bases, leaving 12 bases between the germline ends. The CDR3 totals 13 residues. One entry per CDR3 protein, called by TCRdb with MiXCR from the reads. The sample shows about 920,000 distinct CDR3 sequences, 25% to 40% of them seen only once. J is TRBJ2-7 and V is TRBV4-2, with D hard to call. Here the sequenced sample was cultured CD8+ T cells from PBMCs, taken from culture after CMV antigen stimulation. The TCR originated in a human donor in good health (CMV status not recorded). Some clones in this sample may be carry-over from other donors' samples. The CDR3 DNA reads TGTGCCAGCAGTCTGTCAGATCACTACGAGCAGTACTTC. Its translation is CASSLSDHYEQYF.